Each of the 9 T cell receptor beta chains below was sequenced from the same sample in a study of cytomegalovirus exposure and HLA in healthy donors (dated by TCRdb to about 2017). Library method: the immunoSEQ multiplex PCR assay. The multiplex PCR relied on a mix of 60 forward primers for TCR Vbeta segments and 13 reverse primers for TCR Jbeta segments. This is the immuneACCESS table as TCRdb keeps it, with only in-frame sequences that have V and J called. A part of the clones is gone; compared with another copy, unresolved V genes explain less than half, and the rest is unexplained. Within this sample are around 220,000 clones, with less than 80% of them counted one time only. About 0.22% of the sample belongs to the ten largest clones. Sequencing used PBMCs. The source is a girl aged 2 to 9 in good health and CMV-seronegative.

V usage is TRBV6-1 and J usage is TRBJ2-7; 9 nucleotides agree with TRBD1. CDR1 MNHNS and CDR2 SASEGT come from the germline V gene. CDR3 length: 14 amino acids. With 5 bases clipped from V and 3 bases from J, the junction kept 5 bases outside the gene matches. The CDR3 DNA follows: TGTGCCAGCAGTCGGGACAGGGACTTCTACGAGCAGTACTTC. Translating gives CASSRDRDFYEQYF.

This clone occurred once. A junction boundary mismatches the germline segment, possibly from a read error. This rearrangement joins TRBV7-9 to TRBJ2-7; 8 bases line up with TRBD2. Germline CDR1 reads SEHNR; CDR2 reads FQNEAQ (reference sequence). This CDR3 is 17 amino acids long. DNA for the CDR3: TGTTCCAGCAGCAAAGTAGTGACTAGCGAACTAGGTTACGAGCAGTACTTC. Protein sequence: CSSSKVVTSELGYEQYF.

The genes are TRBV25-1 and TRBJ1-1; D call uncertain. CDR3 length: 14 residues. Trimming removed 3 bases at V and 0 bases at J, with 8 bases between. CDR1 MGHDK and CDR2 SYGVNS come from the germline V gene. This CDR3 is CASSETQMNTEAFF. The DNA of the CDR3 is TGTGCCAGCAGTGAGACTCAAATGAACACTGAAGCTTTCTTT.

A few counts support this clone. The chain has TRBV19 and TRBJ1-3, with a tentative D call TRBD1 (5 bases). Trimming shortened V by 3 bases and J by 7 bases, and 16 bases separated the two germline ends. Germline assignment: CDR1 LNHDA and CDR2 SQIVND (reference sequence). The CDR3 is 15 residues long. CDR3 nucleotides: TGTGCCAGTAGTATTGGGGGAAACGGGGGGAACACCATATATTTT. As protein: CASSIGGNGGNTIYF.

This clone was recorded a few times. This chain links TRBV19 with TRBJ1-1; D is possibly TRBD1 (5 bases). Between the trimmed V and J ends, which lost 5 bases and 1 base, there was a span of 11 bases. This CDR3 has 14 residues. Germline assignment: CDR1 LNHDA and CDR2 SQIVND (reference sequence). CDR3 protein: CASSSGVGNTEAFF. The DNA for the CDR3 is TGTGCCAGTAGTTCGGGGGTCGGGAACACTGAAGCTTTCTTT.

This clone was seen a handful of times. This chain uses TRBV5-4 with TRBJ2-3; the match to TRBD1 covers 9 bases. Germline CDR1 reads SGHNT; CDR2 reads YYREEE (reference sequence). The V gene end was trimmed by 4 bases and the J gene end by 1 base; junction bases not matched to a gene: 4. The CDR3 consists of 15 residues. Here the CDR3 reads CASSGTGRRTDTQYF. CDR3 sequence (DNA): TGTGCCAGCAGCGGGACAGGGAGGCGCACAGATACGCAGTATTTT.

The chain has TRBV2 and TRBJ2-7, with TRBD1 identical over 11 bases. CDR1 and CDR2 from the germline V gene are SNHLY and FYNNEI. V shed 7 bases and J 3 bases; nucleotides not matched to a gene: 5. CDR3 size: 14 residues. This CDR3 reads CASIAGTGGYEQYF. Here the CDR3 DNA reads TGTGCCAGCATCGCTGGGACAGGGGGCTACGAGCAGTACTTC. Using reference TRBV2 and TRBJ2-7 for the parts outside the CDR3, the full variable domain is EPEVTQTPSHQVTQMGQEVILRCVPISNHLYFYWYRQILGQKVEFLVSFYNNEISEKSEIFDDQFSVERPDGSNFTLKIRSTKLEDSAMYFCASIAGTGGYEQYFGPGTRLTVT.

In DNA, the CDR3 is TGTGCCAGCAGCTTGCCCCTGGGACAGGGCTCTGGCTACACCTTC. Its protein product is CASSLPLGQGSGYTF. The rearrangement uses TRBV5-6 and TRBJ1-2; 9 bases fit TRBD1. Trimming took 1 base from V and 7 from J; bases not matched to a gene: 8. This CDR3 is built from 15 residues. Germline V gene data show CDR1 as SGHDT and CDR2 as YYEEEE.

The chain carries TRBV10-3 and TRBJ1-1, with D perhaps matching TRBD1 (5 bases). V was cut by 6 bases and J by 1 base, with 12 bases left in between. The CDR3 is made up of 14 amino acids. Germline values: CDR1 ENHRY, CDR2 SYGVKD. The CDR3 loop reads CAIRAQQANTEAFF. As DNA, the CDR3 is TGTGCCATCAGGGCCCAACAGGCGAACACTGAAGCTTTCTTT.